This TCR beta chain was sequenced during a study of blood T cell repertoires in COVID-19. Study as a whole: The United States, Italy and Spain provided the acute and convalescent COVID-19 samples. T cells, B-cell-depleted T cells, or PBMCs provided the cDNA or gDNA that served as material.

Per the original methods: By means of reference gene primer amplification, nucleated cell counts were estimated. Using immunoSEQ multiplex PCR, the repertoire was profiled, and TCRdb retains in-frame clones only, with some absent. V, J and clone size reflect that table, while D and trimming were determined from the DNA. The table has about 60,000 clones, about 80% seen once; the top ten hold approximately 3.4%. The V segment lost 4 bases and the J segment 5 bases; nucleotides outside the gene matches: 17. The CDR3 is 19 amino acids. Germline V gene sequence: CDR1 LNHDA, CDR2 SQIVND (reference sequence). This clone was counted only a few times.

The material sequenced was peripheral blood. The source is a man aged 60-69 years with acute or convalescent COVID-19. This chain links TRBV19 with TRBJ1-5, with TRBD1 matching over 10 bases. The CDR3 DNA is TGTGCCAGTAGTACGCGGAGAGGGACAGGGGTGAGAGAGGATCAGCCCCAGCATTTT. It codes for CASSTRRGTGVREDQPQHF.